Listed here are 24 T cell receptor beta chains from one sample, sequenced in a study of blood T cell repertoires in COVID-19. Generated by immunoSEQ multiplex PCR, the TCRdb table keeps only in-frame clones and is missing some. The table lists approximately 180,000 clones, approximately 83% of them singletons. The sequencing sample was made of peripheral blood. The source of these receptors is a man aged 55 to 70 with acute or convalescent COVID-19.

J is TRBJ2-7 and V is TRBV3-1 (or the pseudogene TRBV3-2); D remains ambiguous. Trimming stripped 0 bases from V and 1 base from J, with 10 bases between. The CDR3 runs to 15 residues. The germline V gene encodes CDR1 LGHDT and CDR2 YNNKEL (reference sequence). The CDR3: CASSQDPNGSYEQYF. In DNA, the CDR3 is TGTGCCAGCAGCCAAGACCCTAACGGGTCCTACGAGCAGTACTTC.

This clone has a handful of counts. The chain has TRBV10-1 and TRBJ2-1, with 8 positions matching TRBD1. The ends lost 6 bases at V and 5 bases at J; junction bases unmatched: 12. The CDR3 length is 16 residues. CDR1 is WNHNN and CDR2 is SYGVQD in the germline V gene (reference sequence). CDR3 DNA sequence: TGCGCCAGCAGACACCGGGACAGGTTGGACAACAATGAGCAGTTCTTC. As protein: CASRHRDRLDNNEQFF.

CDR3 protein: CASSQWGVEPYNEQFF. In DNA form, the CDR3 reads TGTGCCAGCAGCCAATGGGGGGTCGAGCCCTACAATGAGCAGTTCTTC. The chain carries TRBV3-1 (or the pseudogene TRBV3-2) and TRBJ2-1, with D possibly TRBD2 on 6 matching bases. V was pared by 2 bases and J by 2 bases, with 13 bases between. From germline, CDR1 is LGHDT and CDR2 YNNKEL (reference sequence). CDR3 length equals 16 residues.

V gene TRBV4-3 combines with J gene TRBJ2-7; D perhaps matches TRBD1 (7 bases). The CDR3 totals 15 residues. The V end was cut by 1 base, the J end by 1 base, with 11 bases between. Germline V gene data show CDR1 as LGHNA and CDR2 as YSLEER. The CDR3 reads CASSQGQGGSYEQYF. CDR3 nucleotides: TGCGCCAGCAGCCAAGGGCAGGGGGGTTCCTACGAGCAGTACTTC.

This clone came up once. This chain uses TRBV28 with TRBJ1-5; possibly TRBD1 for D (5 bases). CDR3 length: 14 amino acids. Trimming pared 6 bases from V and 3 bases from J, leaving 12 bases between. Germline assignment: CDR1 MDHEN and CDR2 SYDVKM. The CDR3 region is CASRVQGYNQPQHF. In DNA form, the CDR3 reads TGTGCCAGCAGGGTCCAGGGTTACAATCAGCCCCAGCATTTT. Full variable domain (remainder filled in from reference TRBV28 and TRBJ1-5): DVKVTQSSRYLVKRTGEKVFLECVQDMDHENMFWYRQDPGLGLRLIYFSYDVKMKEKGDIPEGYSVSREKKERFSLILESASTNQTSMYLCASRVQGYNQPQHFGDGTRLSIL.

This clone was seen just once. The chain recombines TRBV4-1 with TRBJ2-7; D unresolved. Germline CDR1 and CDR2: MGHRA and YSYEKL. The CDR3 extends over 13 amino acids. V dropped 1 base and J dropped 2 bases, with 6 bases sitting between them. The DNA of the CDR3 is TGCGCCAGCAGCCAAGGGCCCACCTACGAGCAGTACTTC. Translating gives CASSQGPTYEQYF.

V and J are TRBV19 and TRBJ2-4; 7 bases agree with TRBD1. The germline V gene has CDR1 LNHDA and CDR2 SQIVND (reference sequence). Losses at the gene ends were 9 bases for V and 0 bases for J; bases not matched to a gene: 2. CDR3 size: 13 residues. CDR3 loop: CASQGEAKNIQYF. DNA for the CDR3: TGTGCCAGCCAGGGGGAAGCCAAAAACATTCAGTACTTC.

The chain employs TRBV14 and TRBJ2-6, with a tentative D call TRBD2 (6 bases). This CDR3 contains 16 residues. Germline CDR1 SGHDN, CDR2 FVKESK. Trimming took 1 base from V and 0 from J, leaving 7 bases between them. The CDR3 is CASSQAGVSGANVLTF. CDR3 coding DNA: TGTGCCAGCAGCCAAGCGGGGGTCTCTGGGGCCAACGTCCTGACTTTC.

V gene TRBV29-1 combines with J gene TRBJ2-3; weak D call: TRBD2 (6 bases). Trimming took 4 bases from V and 5 from J, leaving 10 bases between them. This CDR3 has 12 amino acids. Germline V CDR1 and CDR2: SQVTM, ANQGSEA. The CDR3 protein is CSVAGAGDTQYF. CDR3 DNA: TGCAGCGTTGCGGGAGCGGGAGATACGCAGTATTTT.

This rearrangement joins TRBV18 to TRBJ1-4; TRBD1 aligns across 9 bases. The CDR3 is made up of 14 amino acids. V was clipped by 2 bases and J by 7 bases; unmatched bases: 2. The germline V gene has CDR1 KGHSH and CDR2 LQKENI. CDR3 DNA sequence: TGTGCCAGCTCACCAGGGACAGGGCGTGAAAAACTGTTTTTT. Its translation: CASSPGTGREKLFF.

This chain connects TRBV3-1 (or the pseudogene TRBV3-2) to TRBJ2-7; no clear D. V was shortened by 4 bases and J by 4 bases, with 11 bases between the two germline ends. Germline lookup yields CDR1 LGHDT and CDR2 YNNKEL (reference sequence). The CDR3 totals 13 residues. CDR3 sequence (DNA): TGTGCCAGCAGCCCCAAAACGCGGTACGAGCAGTACTTC. This encodes CASSPKTRYEQYF.

The chain is built from TRBV9 and TRBJ1-2; TRBD1 aligns across 12 bases. The germline CDR1 and CDR2 sequences are SGDLS and YYNGEE. The CDR3 loop spans 19 amino acids. V shed 4 bases and J 3 bases; nucleotides not matched to a gene: 16. In DNA form, the CDR3 reads TGTGCCAGCAGCCTAAGACCCCGGGACAGGGGGCACGAGGACTATGGCTACACCTTC. Its protein product is CASSLRPRDRGHEDYGYTF.

The chain recombines TRBV12-3 or TRBV12-4 with TRBJ1-2; TRBD1 aligns across 8 bases. The CDR3 is 12 residues long. V trimming: 8 bases; J trimming: 4 bases; junction bases outside the gene matches: 3. For the CDR3, the DNA is TGTGCCAGCGGGGACAGGTTCTATGGCTACACCTTC. Translating it yields CASGDRFYGYTF.

This sequence joins TRBV5-6 and TRBJ2-3; D possibly corresponds to TRBD2 (6 bases). Per germline, CDR1 SGHDT and CDR2 YYEEEE. The V end lost 3 bases, the J end lost 0 bases, and 14 bases lay between the germline ends. This CDR3 is 16 amino acids long. The CDR3 DNA reads as TGTGCCAGCAGCTCCACCCGCGGGATTAGCACAGATACGCAGTATTTT. Translation: CASSSTRGISTDTQYF.

The rearrangement links TRBV6-6 to TRBJ2-3; 13 nucleotides match TRBD2. V dropped 10 bases and J dropped 4; count of bases not matched to a gene: 5. The CDR3 consists of 14 residues. CDR1 and CDR2 (germline): MNHNY, SVGAGI (reference sequence). CDR3 coding DNA: TGTGCCACGCGGACTAGCGGGAGCTCAGATACGCAGTATTTT. It yields the protein CATRTSGSSDTQYF.

The V call is TRBV5-4, the J call TRBJ2-3; D gene ambiguous. CDR3 size: 13 residues. V dropped 2 bases and J dropped 1 base, with 5 bases sitting between them. Germline V gene data show CDR1 as SGHNT and CDR2 as YYREEE (reference sequence). This CDR3 is CASSLSGTDTQYF. CDR3 DNA sequence: TGTGCCAGCAGCTTAAGCGGCACAGATACGCAGTATTTT.

The gene calls are TRBV24-1 and TRBJ1-5; D unclear. The CDR3 extends over 14 amino acids. V gave up 4 bases and J gave up 3 bases, with 9 bases separating them. The germline gives CDR1 KGHDR, CDR2 SFDVKD. The CDR3: CATSDVSVNQPQHF. In DNA form, the CDR3 reads TGTGCCACCAGTGACGTCTCCGTCAATCAGCCCCAGCATTTT.

This clone was counted only a few times. The gene calls are TRBV30 and TRBJ1-1; D not certain. The CDR3 has 13 residues. Looked up from germline, CDR1 is GTSNPN and CDR2 is SVGIG (reference sequence). With 0 bases removed from V and 4 bases from J, the gap between germline ends came to 9 bases. CDR3 nucleotides: TGTGCCTGGAGTGTAGAGGTAGGCACTGAAGCTTTCTTT. Its translation: CAWSVEVGTEAFF.

The chain joins TRBV28 to TRBJ1-6, with D maybe TRBD1 (5 bases). CDR3 length equals 16 residues. Trimming removed 7 bases from V and 0 bases from J, with 13 bases in between. Germline values: CDR1 MDHEN, CDR2 SYDVKM. The CDR3 protein is CASNILRGSYNSPLHF. DNA of the CDR3: TGTGCCAGCAATATCCTAAGGGGCTCCTATAATTCACCCCTCCACTTT.

The chain has TRBV5-1 and TRBJ2-5, with 7 bases identical to TRBD2. V dropped 7 bases and J dropped 5; count of bases not matched to a gene: 11. Per the germline V gene, CDR1 is SGHRS and CDR2 is YFSETQ. The CDR3 is made up of 14 amino acids. The CDR3 DNA is TGCGCCAGCGCCCTCGGGAGTAGCGGGGAGACCCAGTACTTC. This translates into CASALGSSGETQYF.

V and J are TRBV14 and TRBJ2-7, with 7 bases that match TRBD2. Unmatched junction bases numbered 2, after V lost 3 bases and J lost 3 bases. Germline-derived CDR1 and CDR2 are SGHDN and FVKESK. There are 13 residues in the CDR3. This CDR3 reads CASSHGLVYEQYF. The CDR3 DNA sequence: TGTGCCAGCAGCCATGGACTAGTCTACGAGCAGTACTTC.

As regards this clone: A junction end diverges from the germline sequence, so it may reflect a read error. The chain combines TRBV7-7 with TRBJ2-7, with 13 positions matching TRBD2. CDR1 and CDR2 from the germline V gene are SSHAT and FNYEAQ (reference sequence). CDR3 length: 16 residues. CDR3 in amino acids: CASSLEGTSGNHEQYF. CDR3 sequence (DNA): TGTGCTAGCAGCTTAGAGGGGACTAGCGGGAATCACGAGCAGTACTTC.

The V gene is TRBV5-1, the J gene TRBJ2-3, with D unresolved. In germline, CDR1 is SGHRS, CDR2 YFSETQ. CDR3 length: 15 residues. Trimming left V 2 bases short and J 0 bases short, with 10 bases between. The CDR3 sequence is CASSFLRQSTDTQYF. The CDR3 region has the DNA TGCGCCAGCAGCTTTTTGCGGCAAAGCACAGATACGCAGTATTTT.

This chain connects TRBV19 to TRBJ2-2, with 9 bases lining up with TRBD1. The V and J ends lost 5 bases and 7 bases, in that order; junction bases with no gene match: 2. CDR1 and CDR2 (germline): LNHDA, SQIVND (reference sequence). The CDR3 covers 13 residues. The CDR3 bases are TGTGCCAGTAGTGTGGACAGGGGCGGGGAGCTGTTTTTT. This encodes CASSVDRGGELFF.